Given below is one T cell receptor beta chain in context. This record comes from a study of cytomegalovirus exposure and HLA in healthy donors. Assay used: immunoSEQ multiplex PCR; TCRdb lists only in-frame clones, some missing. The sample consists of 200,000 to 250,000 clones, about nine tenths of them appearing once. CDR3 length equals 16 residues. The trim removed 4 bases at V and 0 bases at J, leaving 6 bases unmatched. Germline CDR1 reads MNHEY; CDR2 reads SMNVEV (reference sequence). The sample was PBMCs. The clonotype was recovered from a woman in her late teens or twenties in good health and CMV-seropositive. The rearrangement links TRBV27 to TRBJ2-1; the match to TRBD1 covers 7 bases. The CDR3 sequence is CASSSRTGSSYNEQFF. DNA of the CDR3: TGTGCCAGCAGTTCAAGGACAGGAAGCTCCTACAATGAGCAGTTCTTC.